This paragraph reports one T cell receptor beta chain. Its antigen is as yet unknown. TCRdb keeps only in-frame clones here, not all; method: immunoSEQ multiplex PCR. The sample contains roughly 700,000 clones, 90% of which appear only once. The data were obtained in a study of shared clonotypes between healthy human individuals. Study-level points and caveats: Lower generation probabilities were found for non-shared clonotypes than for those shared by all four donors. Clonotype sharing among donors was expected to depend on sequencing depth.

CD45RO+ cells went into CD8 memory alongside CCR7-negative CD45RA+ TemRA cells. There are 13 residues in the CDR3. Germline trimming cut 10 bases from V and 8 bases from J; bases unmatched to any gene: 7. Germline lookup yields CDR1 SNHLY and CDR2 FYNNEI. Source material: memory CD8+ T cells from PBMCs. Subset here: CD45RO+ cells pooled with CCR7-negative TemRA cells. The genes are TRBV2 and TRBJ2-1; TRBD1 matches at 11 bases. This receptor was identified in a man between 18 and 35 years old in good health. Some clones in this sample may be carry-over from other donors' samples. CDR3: CATDRGLSYEQFF. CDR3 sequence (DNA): TGTGCCACGGACAGGGGGCTATCCTATGAGCAGTTCTTC.